The 27 T cell receptor beta chains reported below all come from one sample, sequenced in a study of vaccination and CD4 T cells after COVID-19. Treatment specified: approximately nine-day PBMC culture with coronavirus spike peptide pools or control peptides (ViraFEST assay). CD4+ T cells that had been cultured provided DNA sequenced with the Oncomine TCR Beta short-read assay. TCRdb reprocessed the PCR reads with MiXCR, giving one entry per CDR3 protein. Counted here are 10,000 to 15,000 distinct CDR3 sequences, roughly 72% occurring once; the ten biggest clones make up about 8.6%. For these receptors, no antigen is known. The specimen comprised CD4+ T cells from blood, cultured in vitro, sampled after SARS-CoV-2 vaccination. The receptors here all came from a human donor who received a COVID-19 vaccine.

This clonotype was seen more than once but under ten times. This chain uses TRBV2 with TRBJ1-1, with TRBD1 matching 11 bases. Germline loops: CDR1 SNHLY, CDR2 FYNNEI. The CDR3 is made up of 16 amino acids. After removal of 0 bases from V and 6 bases from J, the junction contained 6 bases not matched to a gene. The CDR3 DNA reads TGTGCCAGCAGTGAAGCCTCGGGACAGGGGGGGGCTGAAGCTTTCTTT. This translates into CASSEASGQGGAEAFF.

The J gene is TRBJ2-3, the V gene TRBV19; weak D call: TRBD1 (6 bases). The V gene lost 6 bases and the J gene lost 2 bases, with 15 bases spanning the gap. The CDR3 runs 15 residues. Germline CDR1 is LNHDA and CDR2 is SQIVND (reference sequence). The CDR3 DNA reads as TGTGCCAGTAGCGACAGGACACACTTCACAGATACGCAGTATTTT. As protein: CASSDRTHFTDTQYF.

The gene calls are TRBV30 and TRBJ1-2; D may be TRBD1 (5 bases). The V gene's germline CDR1 is GTSNPN and CDR2 SVGIG (reference sequence). CDR3 length equals 12 residues. The V and J ends lost 6 bases and 8 bases respectively, with 16 bases between them. CDR3 in amino acids: CACPGGGEGYTF. CDR3 nucleotide sequence: TGTGCCTGCCCCGGTGGGGGAGAAGGCTACACCTTC. Together with reference TRBV30 and TRBJ1-2, the CDR3 gives the full variable domain: SQTIHQWPATLVQPVGSPLSLECTVEGTSNPNLYWYRQAAGRGLQLLFYSVGIGQISSEVPQNLSASRPQDRQFILSSKKLLLSDSGFYLCACPGGGEGYTFGSGTRLTVV.

This sequence joins TRBV20-1 and TRBJ2-5; D possibly matches TRBD1 or TRBD2 (5 bases each). The germline CDR1 and CDR2 sequences are DFQATT and SNEGSKA (reference sequence). The CDR3 runs to 14 residues. V lost 0 bases and J lost 4, with 12 bases in between. The CDR3 region is CSARESGPGETQYF. CDR3 in DNA: TGCAGTGCTAGAGAGTCGGGACCGGGAGAGACCCAGTACTTC.

The chain links TRBV19 to TRBJ1-6, with 7 nucleotides matching TRBD1. Trimming cost V 9 bases and J 6 bases; bases outside gene matches: 5. The CDR3 sequence is 13 residues long. Looked up from germline, CDR1 is LNHDA and CDR2 is SQIVND (reference sequence). CDR3 loop: CASNGQVNSPLHF. CDR3 bases: TGTGCCAGCAATGGACAGGTTAATTCACCCCTCCACTTT.

V and J are TRBV20-1 and TRBJ2-5; D might be TRBD2 (7 bases). V lost 5 bases and J 5 bases, leaving 18 bases between the germline ends. The germline gives CDR1 DFQATT, CDR2 SNEGSKA (reference sequence). The CDR3 has 14 amino acids. The CDR3 DNA sequence: TGCAGTGCTCTAAGGGGGGGCCGTGGGGAGACCCAGTACTTC. Translating gives CSALRGGRGETQYF.

This clonotype is medium-sized by share. This chain links TRBV10-3 with TRBJ2-7; a possible D gene is TRBD2 (5 bases). V lost 3 bases and J lost 4, with 7 bases in between. The V gene's germline CDR1 is ENHRY and CDR2 SYGVKD. This CDR3 is 12 amino acids long. Here the CDR3 DNA reads TGTGCCATCAGTGACGAGGGATACGAGCAGTACTTC. Amino acid sequence: CAISDEGYEQYF.

This chain joins TRBV2 and TRBJ2-3; D is possibly TRBD2 (5 bases). Deletions cut 3 bases from V and 3 bases from J, with 13 bases between. The CDR3 contains 15 residues. Looked up from germline, CDR1 is SNHLY and CDR2 is FYNNEI. The CDR3 sequence: CASSDSLRETDTQYF. CDR3 DNA sequence: TGTGCCAGCAGTGACTCCCTAAGGGAGACAGATACGCAGTATTTT.

The chain uses TRBV2 and TRBJ1-3; D ambiguous. V was trimmed by 7 bases and J by 0 bases, leaving 19 bases between them. The CDR3 extends over 17 amino acids. Germline-derived CDR1 and CDR2 are SNHLY and FYNNEI. The CDR3, as DNA: TGTGCCAGCACCAGGTCGGCCTCAGCTTACTCTGGAAACACCATATATTTT. Amino acids: CASTRSASAYSGNTIYF.

V is TRBV6-5 and J is TRBJ1-2; TRBD1 matches 7 bases. The junction had 7 bases not matched to a gene; V was cut back by 4 bases and J by 8 bases. The CDR3 is 13 residues long. The germline V gene encodes CDR1 MNHEY and CDR2 SVGAGI. This chain's CDR3 is CASSSTGDRGYTF. In DNA, the CDR3 is TGTGCCAGCAGTTCAACAGGGGACCGGGGCTACACCTTC.

This clonotype was recorded a few times. The chain combines TRBV20-1 with TRBJ1-1; D perhaps matches TRBD1 (5 bases). Germline CDR1 reads DFQATT; CDR2 reads SNEGSKA (reference sequence). V dropped 0 bases and J dropped 3 bases, with 11 bases sitting between them. This CDR3 has 14 residues. The CDR3 sequence is CSARDLGGDTEAFF. In DNA, the CDR3 is TGCAGTGCTAGAGATCTTGGAGGGGACACTGAAGCTTTCTTT.

This sequence joins TRBV20-1 and TRBJ1-5, with a weak D call TRBD1 (5 bases). Germline loops: CDR1 DFQATT, CDR2 SNEGSKA (reference sequence). Trimming shortened V by 0 bases and J by 4 bases, and 13 bases separated the two germline ends. The length of the CDR3 is 15 residues. As DNA, the CDR3 is TGCAGTGCTAGAGATTCGGCAGGGTGGAATCAGCCCCAGCATTTT. Translated: CSARDSAGWNQPQHF.

This clonotype was seen a single time. The J gene is TRBJ2-1, the V gene TRBV12-3 or TRBV12-4; TRBD2 aligns across 12 bases. The J segment lost 6 bases and the V segment lost 1 base, leaving 7 bases of the junction unmatched. The CDR3 contains 17 residues. This CDR3 is CASSLVLGGLAGNEQFF. The CDR3 DNA reads as TGTGCCAGCAGTTTAGTCCTTGGGGGACTAGCGGGCAATGAGCAGTTCTTC.

Here the CDR3 DNA reads TGCAGTGCTAGAGATCGGACAGGGGAAGGAGGGGCCAACGTCCTGACTTTC. Translating it yields CSARDRTGEGGANVLTF. The rearrangement links TRBV20-1 to TRBJ2-6; 9 nucleotides align to TRBD1. The CDR3 runs 17 residues. J was trimmed by 4 bases and V by 0 bases; bases with no gene match: 7. Germline V gene lookup returns CDR1 DFQATT and CDR2 SNEGSKA (reference sequence).

The CDR3 here is CASSQVPANTGELFF. The CDR3 DNA reads TGTGCCAGCAGCCAAGTTCCAGCGAACACCGGGGAGCTGTTTTTT. This rearrangement joins TRBV4-2 to TRBJ2-2; D ambiguous. The ends were cut back, 1 base at V and 0 bases at J, with 6 bases in the middle. The CDR3 extends over 15 amino acids. CDR1 and CDR2 from the germline V gene are LGHNA and YNFKEQ.

The V gene is TRBV29-1, the J gene TRBJ1-1; D gene unclear. The CDR3 runs 13 residues. The germline V and J ends were trimmed by 4 bases and 1 base, with 10 bases remaining between them. Germline CDR1 SQVTM, CDR2 ANQGSEA. The CDR3 DNA reads TGCAGCGTTGCCGCCAGTAGGAACACTGAAGCTTTCTTT. This gives the protein CSVAASRNTEAFF.

The gene calls are TRBV5-4 and TRBJ1-2; a weak D match, TRBD1 (5 bases). The V end was cut by 4 bases, the J end by 4 bases, with 14 bases between. The CDR3 contains 14 residues. The germline V gene has CDR1 SGHNT and CDR2 YYREEE (reference sequence). The CDR3 loop is CASSPSGTAYGYTF. CDR3 nucleotides: TGTGCCAGCAGCCCCTCCGGGACGGCCTATGGCTACACCTTC.

V is TRBV10-1 and J is TRBJ1-1, with D possibly matching TRBD1 (6 bases). This CDR3 region has 14 residues. CDR1 and CDR2 from the germline V gene are WNHNN and SYGVQD (reference sequence). V was clipped by 8 bases and J by 0 bases, with 13 bases between them. This chain's CDR3 is CASSKGGMNTEAFF. The CDR3, as DNA: TGCGCCAGCTCCAAGGGGGGGATGAACACTGAAGCTTTCTTT.

In this sample, this clonotype turned up once. The rearrangement links TRBV28 to TRBJ2-1; TRBD2 might be the D (6 bases). The J call is uncertain, as TRBJ2-7 better fits the DNA end. This CDR3 has 14 amino acids. Germline V lookup: CDR1 MDHEN, CDR2 SYDVKM. DNA for the CDR3: TGTGCCAGCAGCCCGCCGGGACTGGGCTACGAGCAGTACTTC. Translated, it gives CASSPPGLGYEQYF.

The V gene is TRBV6-1, the J gene TRBJ2-4, with a tentative D call TRBD2 (6 bases). In germline, CDR1 is MNHNS, CDR2 SASEGT. The CDR3 extends over 14 amino acids. The CDR3 coding sequence is TGTGCGACAAGGCCAAGGAGGGATTGGGACATTCAGTACTTC. Protein product: CATRPRRDWDIQYF.

This rearrangement joins TRBV2 to TRBJ1-1, with D tentatively TRBD1 (6 bases). The V end was cut by 10 bases, the J end by 7 bases, with 16 bases between. The CDR3 extends over 12 amino acids. Germline CDR1 is SNHLY and CDR2 is FYNNEI. The CDR3 sequence is CATIGTPNEAFF. CDR3 nucleotides: TGTGCCACCATCGGGACACCCAATGAAGCTTTCTTT.

This clonotype has only a few counts. This rearrangement joins TRBV5-6 to TRBJ1-1; D gene uncertain. In germline, CDR1 is SGHDT, CDR2 YYEEEE. The V end was cut by 1 base, the J end by 1 base, with 5 bases between. This CDR3 region has 13 residues. CDR3 bases: TGTGCCAGCAGCTTGTTACGGAACACTGAAGCTTTCTTT. Protein sequence: CASSLLRNTEAFF.

The rearrangement uses TRBV24-1 and TRBJ2-3, with no clear D. The CDR3 contains 16 residues. CDR1 KGHDR and CDR2 SFDVKD come from the germline V gene. The V gene lost 0 bases and the J gene lost 0 bases, with 9 bases spanning the gap. The CDR3 reads CATSDLDGSSTDTQYF. The CDR3 bases are TGTGCCACCAGTGATTTGGACGGCTCTAGCACAGATACGCAGTATTTT.

The rearrangement uses TRBV28 and TRBJ2-5, with 14 positions matching TRBD2. The CDR3 loop spans 17 amino acids. Losses at the gene ends were 6 bases for V and 5 bases for J; bases not matched to a gene: 11. CDR1 is MDHEN, CDR2 SYDVKM, per germline. CDR3 region: CASSRGTSGGPGETQYF. For the CDR3, the DNA is TGTGCCAGCAGCCGAGGGACTAGCGGGGGACCAGGGGAGACCCAGTACTTC. Variable domain in full (rest from reference TRBV28 and TRBJ2-5): DVKVTQSSRYLVKRTGEKVFLECVQDMDHENMFWYRQDPGLGLRLIYFSYDVKMKEKGDIPEGYSVSREKKERFSLILESASTNQTSMYLCASSRGTSGGPGETQYFGPGTRLLVL.

This chain joins TRBV7-8 and TRBJ2-6; TRBD1 agrees at 7 bases. Germline lookup yields CDR1 SGHVS and CDR2 FQNEAQ. This CDR3 spans 20 amino acids. With 2 bases clipped from V and 0 bases from J, the junction kept 13 bases outside the gene matches. CDR3 region: CASSLTGTAEYSSGANVLTF. The CDR3 nucleotides read TGTGCCAGCAGCTTAACCGGGACAGCGGAATATAGCTCTGGGGCCAACGTCCTGACTTTC.

The gene calls are TRBV20-1 and TRBJ1-1; D not resolved. V lost 3 bases, J lost 4 bases, and 6 bases lay in between. CDR3 length: 11 residues. CDR1 is DFQATT and CDR2 is SNEGSKA in the germline V gene (reference sequence). CDR3 protein: CSASPSTEAFF. The CDR3 nucleotides are TGCAGTGCTAGTCCCAGCACTGAAGCTTTCTTT.

The genes are TRBV6-5 and TRBJ2-3; perhaps TRBD2 as D (6 bases). Germline V lookup: CDR1 MNHEY, CDR2 SVGAGI. Trimming took off 0 bases at V and 1 base at J, with 8 bases between the two ends. The CDR3 is 15 residues long. For the CDR3, the DNA is TGTGCCAGCAGTTACTCGGTAGCGGGCACAGATACGCAGTATTTT. Its protein is CASSYSVAGTDTQYF.